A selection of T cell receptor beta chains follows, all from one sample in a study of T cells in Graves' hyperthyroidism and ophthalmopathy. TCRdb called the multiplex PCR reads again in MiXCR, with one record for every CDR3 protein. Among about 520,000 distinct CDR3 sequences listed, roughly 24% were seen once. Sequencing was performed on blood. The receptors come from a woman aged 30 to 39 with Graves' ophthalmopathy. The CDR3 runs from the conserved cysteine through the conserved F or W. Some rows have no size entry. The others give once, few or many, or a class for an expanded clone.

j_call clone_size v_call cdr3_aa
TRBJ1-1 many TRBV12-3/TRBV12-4 CASRDTGYNTEAFF
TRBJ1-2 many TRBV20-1 CSAIQGGYGYTF
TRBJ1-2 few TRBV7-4 CASSLPHRTLLGDRGRDYGYTF
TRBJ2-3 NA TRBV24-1 CATSDQAGDLTDTQYF
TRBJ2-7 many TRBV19 CASSIGTGSEYEQYF
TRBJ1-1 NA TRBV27 CASSIIVGRPESFF
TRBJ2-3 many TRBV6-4 CASSDRDVPSTDTQYF
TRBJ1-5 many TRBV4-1 CASSQGGAKGSNQPQHF
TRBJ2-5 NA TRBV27 CASSSAGGPATHRGTQYF
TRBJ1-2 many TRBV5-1 CASRTENYGYTF
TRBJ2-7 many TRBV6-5 CASSYNRGLYF
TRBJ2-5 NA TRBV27 CASSPWTSGEGGETQYF
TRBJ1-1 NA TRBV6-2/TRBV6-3 CASRPGQKGITEAFF
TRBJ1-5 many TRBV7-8 CASSFQGASNQPQHF
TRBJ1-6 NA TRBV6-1 CASNLFGGDSPLHF
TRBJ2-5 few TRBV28 CASRPDRVQETQYF
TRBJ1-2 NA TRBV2 CASSEESARVYGYTF
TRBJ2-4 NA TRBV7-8 CASSLGFWEGAKNIQYF
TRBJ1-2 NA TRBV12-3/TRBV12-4 CASSRGAGYTF
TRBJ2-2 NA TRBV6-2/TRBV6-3 CASSGLVVWTGELFF
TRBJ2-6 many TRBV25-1 CASSEMAYGRAGGGANVLTF
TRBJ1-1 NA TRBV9 CASSAGDIWEGMNTEAFF
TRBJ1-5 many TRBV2 CASSVQGNSNQPQHF
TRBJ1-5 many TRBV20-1 CSAPGRSNQPQHF
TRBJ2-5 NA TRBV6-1 CASSEQREGTQYF
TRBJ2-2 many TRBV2 CASSGTGWDGELFF
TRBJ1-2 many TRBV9 CASSVEPGPDSGYTF
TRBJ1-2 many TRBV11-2 CASSLGGIYGYTF
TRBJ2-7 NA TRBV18 CASSPLDSSGSYEQYF
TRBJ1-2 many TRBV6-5 CASSYNGRGFDGYTF